A selection of T cell receptor beta chains follows, all from one sample in a study of T-cell reconstitution after alpha-beta-depleted transplantation in children. TCRdb redid the calling of the PCR reads with MiXCR, one entry per CDR3 protein. This sample carries 450,000 to 600,000 distinct CDR3 sequences, 30% to 35% of them seen once, and the ten largest clones take about 2.3%. The sequencing used PBMCs from the stem cell graft donor, collected from the stem cell graft. The source of these receptors is a human donor who donated a stem cell graft to a child with aplastic anemia. The CDR3 runs from the conserved cysteine through the conserved F or W. A D gene is named only where the DNA matches it firmly. Clone size is stated in some rows and not others, as once, few, many or a class when expanded.

V	size	D	J	DNA	CDR3
TRBV29-1	few	.	TRBJ2-3	TGCAGCGTTTCAGCGTTAGATACGCAGTATTTT	CSVSALDTQYF
TRBV27	.	.	TRBJ2-1	TGTGCCAGCACCTACTCGAGCTCCTACAATGAGCAGTTCTTC	CASTYSSSYNEQFF
TRBV20-1	.	.	TRBJ1-1	TGCAGTGCTACCCCAATTAACACTGAAGCTTTCTTT	CSATPINTEAFF
TRBV5-6	.	.	TRBJ1-4	TGTGCCAGCAGCTTGGATCCATTTTCAATTCCAACTAATGAAAAACTGTTTTTT	CASSLDPFSIPTNEKLFF
TRBV19	once	.	TRBJ1-1	TGTGCCAGTAGGGGCAGGGGATTCGAAGCTTTCTTT	CASRGRGFEAFF
TRBV20-1	few	.	TRBJ2-1	TGCAGTGCTCGCATCCCGGGACAAGGTTCTGAGCAGTTCTTC	CSARIPGQGSEQFF
TRBV29-1	few	.	TRBJ1-2	TGCAGCGTTGAATCGACAGTAAACTATGGCTACACCTTC	CSVESTVNYGYTF
TRBV27	few	TRBD1	TRBJ2-5	TGTGCCAGCAGTTTGCTTCAGGGGGCTCAAGAGACCCAGTACTTC	CASSLLQGAQETQYF
TRBV20-1	few	.	TRBJ2-5	TGCAGTGCTAGGGGCGTCGCAGGAGACCAAGAGACCCAGTACTTC	CSARGVAGDQETQYF
TRBV11-3	.	TRBD2	TRBJ2-4	TGTGCCAGCAGTCCCCCGGGAGGGCTCCCAAACATTCAGTACTTC	CASSPPGGLPNIQYF
TRBV5-1	.	.	TRBJ2-1	TGCGCCAGCAGCACGGGAAGGCTGTCCTACAATGAGCAGTTCTTC	CASSTGRLSYNEQFF
TRBV29-1	few	.	TRBJ1-1	TGCAGCGTGGACCCGGTAGGACACGAAATGAACACTGAAGCTTTCTTT	CSVDPVGHEMNTEAFF
TRBV6-5	.	.	TRBJ2-3	TGTGCCAGCAGTTACACGGGGAGGACAGATACGCAGTATTTT	CASSYTGRTDTQYF
TRBV4-3	.	.	TRBJ2-3	TGCGCCAGCAGGAACGACAGGTTTAGCACAGATACGCAGTATTTT	CASRNDRFSTDTQYF
TRBV6-2/TRBV6-3	.	.	TRBJ1-5	TGTGCCAGCAGTTACGGGACCGTTAGCAATCAGCCCCAGCATTTT	CASSYGTVSNQPQHF
TRBV7-2	few	.	TRBJ2-5	TGTGCCAGCAGCTTATCGGGCCGGGAGTACTTC	CASSLSGREYF
TRBV20-1	.	.	TRBJ1-2	TGCAGTGCTAGCCAGACTAACTATGGCTACACCTTC	CSASQTNYGYTF
TRBV7-2	few	TRBD1	TRBJ2-5	TGTGCCAGCAGCGCCGACAGGGAGGAGACCCAGTACTTC	CASSADREETQYF
TRBV7-2	.	TRBD1	TRBJ1-3	TGTGCCAGCACCCAAGACCCACAGGGGTTGAGGGGAAACACCATATATTTT	CASTQDPQGLRGNTIYF
TRBV20-1	.	TRBD1	TRBJ2-3	TGCAGTGCTAGGGGGACAGGGCGTCTAGATACGCAGTATTTT	CSARGTGRLDTQYF
TRBV6-2/TRBV6-3	.	TRBD2	TRBJ2-3	TGTGCCAGCAGCCGCTCCGGACTAGCGGGAGGGTTT	CASSRSGLAGGF
TRBV18	many	.	TRBJ2-7	TGTGCCAGCTCACCCATCAGTCCGGGACCCGAGGGGCGCGAGCAGTACTTC	CASSPISPGPEGREQYF
TRBV6-5	.	TRBD1	TRBJ1-4	TGTGCCAGCAGTTCAAACGGGGACAGGGGGAGTCGGGGAAAACTGTTTTTT	CASSSNGDRGSRGKLFF
TRBV27	few	.	TRBJ1-6	TGTGCCAGCAGTTTGCCACCAAGGGGAAATTCACCCCTCCACTTT	CASSLPPRGNSPLHF
TRBV5-1	.	.	TRBJ2-3	TGCGCCAGCAGCCCTGAAGCCCCGGGAGCTGGCACAGATACGCAGTATTTT	CASSPEAPGAGTDTQYF
TRBV7-2	.	TRBD2	TRBJ2-3	TGTGCCAGCAGCTTAGCGTTAGCGGGGGACACAGATACGCAGTATTTT	CASSLALAGDTDTQYF
TRBV6-1	few	.	TRBJ2-1	TGTGCCAGCAGTGTCCACTCCCTAGATTCCGAGCAGTTCTTC	CASSVHSLDSEQFF
TRBV7-9	.	TRBD2	TRBJ2-1	TGTGCCAGCAGCACATGGACTAGCGGGGACGGAGAGCAGTTCTTC	CASSTWTSGDGEQFF
TRBV9	.	.	TRBJ2-2	TGTGCCAGCAGCGTAGTCAGTTCGAACACCGGGGAGCTGTTTTTT	CASSVVSSNTGELFF
TRBV12-3/TRBV12-4	.	.	TRBJ2-4	TGTGCCAGCAGTTTACGTTACATTCAGTACTTC	CASSLRYIQYF
TRBV29-1	.	.	TRBJ1-1	TGCAGCGCTCTACAGGGCTTGAACACTGAAGCTTTCTTT	CSALQGLNTEAFF
TRBV7-9	few	.	TRBJ2-7	TGTGCCAGCACCCCCGGACGCGAGCAGTACTTC	CASTPGREQYF
TRBV29-1	few	.	TRBJ2-1	TGCAGCGTTGCGGGCGGTCCTTTAGGGGAGCAGTTCTTC	CSVAGGPLGEQFF
TRBV9	few	.	TRBJ2-2	TGTGCCAGCAGCGTAGTACCCGGGGAGCTGTTTTTT	CASSVVPGELFF
TRBV6-1	.	.	TRBJ1-6	TGTGCCAGCAGTGTGAGGGAACGATCACCCCTCCACTTT	CASSVRERSPLHF
TRBV6-2/TRBV6-3	.	.	TRBJ1-5	TGTGCCAGCAGTTACTTCCGGGACTCCACTCAGCCCCAGCATTTT	CASSYFRDSTQPQHF
TRBV11-3	.	TRBD1	TRBJ1-1	TGTGCCAGCAGTCATGAACAGGGGGCGAACACTGAAGCTTTCTTT	CASSHEQGANTEAFF
TRBV5-5	.	TRBD2	TRBJ2-1	TGTGCCAGCAGCTTGGCCGAACTAGCGGGAGCGCGGGAGCAGTTCTTC	CASSLAELAGAREQFF
TRBV2	.	.	TRBJ1-5	TGTGCCAGCAGTGAGCAAGGTCTTAGCAATCAGCCCCAGCATTTT	CASSEQGLSNQPQHF
TRBV6-2/TRBV6-3	.	TRBD2	TRBJ2-1	TGTGCCAGCAGTTACTCGAGCACTAGCGGGTACAATGAGCAGTTCTTC	CASSYSSTSGYNEQFF
TRBV5-6	.	TRBD2	TRBJ2-1	TGTGCCAGCAGCTTGGGGACTAGCGGGGGGAACAATGAGCAGTTCTTC	CASSLGTSGGNNEQFF
TRBV24-1	few	.	TRBJ2-3	TGTGCCACCAGTGAATACCCCAAGGGGGTCTCAGATACGCAGTATTTT	CATSEYPKGVSDTQYF
TRBV7-9	few	TRBD2	TRBJ2-1	TGTGCCATCGGACTAGCGGGAGTTGAAGGCTACAATGAGCAGTTCTTC	CAIGLAGVEGYNEQFF
TRBV4-3	.	.	TRBJ1-5	TGCGCCAGCAGCCAAGACGGGCCAGGGAGGGATTATAGCAATCAGCCCCAGCATTTT	CASSQDGPGRDYSNQPQHF
TRBV6-5	.	.	TRBJ1-6	TGTGCCAGCAGTTACTCGTTACAGGGTAATTCACCCCTCCACTTT	CASSYSLQGNSPLHF
TRBV9	.	TRBD1	TRBJ2-1	TGTGCCAGCAGCTTACGGACAGGGGACAATGAGCAGTTCTTC	CASSLRTGDNEQFF